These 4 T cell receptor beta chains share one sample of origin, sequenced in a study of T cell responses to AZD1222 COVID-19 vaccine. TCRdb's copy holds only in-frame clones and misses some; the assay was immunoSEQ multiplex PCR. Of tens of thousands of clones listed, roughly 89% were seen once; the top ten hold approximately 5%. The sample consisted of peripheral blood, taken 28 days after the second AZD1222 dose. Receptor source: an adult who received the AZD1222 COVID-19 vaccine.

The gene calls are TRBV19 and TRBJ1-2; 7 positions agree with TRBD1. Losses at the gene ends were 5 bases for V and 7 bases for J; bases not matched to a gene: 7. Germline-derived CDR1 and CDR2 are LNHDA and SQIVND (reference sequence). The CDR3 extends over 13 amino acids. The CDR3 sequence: CASSAQGSAGYTF. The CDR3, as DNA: TGTGCCAGTAGTGCACAGGGGAGCGCTGGCTACACCTTC.

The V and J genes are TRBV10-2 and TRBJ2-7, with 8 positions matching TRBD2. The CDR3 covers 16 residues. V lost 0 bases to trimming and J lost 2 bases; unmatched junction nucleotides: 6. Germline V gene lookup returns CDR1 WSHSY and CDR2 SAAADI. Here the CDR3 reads CASSESFSGATYEQYV. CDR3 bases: TGCGCCAGCAGTGAGTCGTTTAGCGGGGCCACCTACGAGCAGTACGTC.

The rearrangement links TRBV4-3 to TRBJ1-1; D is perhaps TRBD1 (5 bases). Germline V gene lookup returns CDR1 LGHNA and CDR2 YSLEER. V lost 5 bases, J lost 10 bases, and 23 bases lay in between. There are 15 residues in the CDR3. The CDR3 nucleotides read TGCGCCAGCAGCTCGATTCAGGGTTTGGCGGCTGTAGCTTTCTTT. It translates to CASSSIQGLAAVAFF.

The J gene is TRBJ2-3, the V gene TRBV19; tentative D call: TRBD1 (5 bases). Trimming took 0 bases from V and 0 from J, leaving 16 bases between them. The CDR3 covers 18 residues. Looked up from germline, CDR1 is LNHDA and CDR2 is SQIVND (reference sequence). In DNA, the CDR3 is TGTGCCAGTAGTATAGATCTTGAGACAGCGACAAGCACAGATACGCAGTATTTT. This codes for CASSIDLETATSTDTQYF.